A single sample is the source of the 26 T cell receptor beta chains below, sequenced in a study of shared T cell receptors in the human thymus. Repertoires were generated with immunoSEQ multiplex PCR, while TCRdb's copy carries only in-frame clones and drops some. The table has about 380,000 clones, about 95% seen once. Sequences were obtained from thymocytes. The receptors here all came from a human donor.

The V call is TRBV28, the J call TRBJ2-1, with D possibly called TRBD1 or TRBD2 (6 bases each). This CDR3 is built from 13 residues. V lost 5 bases to trimming and J lost 10 bases, with 15 bases between them. CDR1 is MDHEN and CDR2 is SYDVKM in the germline V gene. The CDR3, as DNA: TGTGCCAGCAGTCCCTACAAGGGGGGCGAGCAGTTCTTC. This sequence encodes CASSPYKGGEQFF.

This clone was found a few times. The chain joins TRBV19 to TRBJ2-7, with 7 bases matching TRBD2. This CDR3 has 15 amino acids. Germline CDR1 reads LNHDA; CDR2 reads SQIVND (reference sequence). The junction had 6 bases not matched to a gene; V was cut back by 1 base and J by 3 bases. DNA of the CDR3: TGTGCCAGTAGTATAGTTTCTAGCGGAGGCTACGAGCAGTACTTC. Protein product: CASSIVSSGGYEQYF.

This chain links TRBV29-1 with TRBJ2-5, with 8 bases lining up with TRBD2. The CDR3 loop spans 13 amino acids. Germline-derived CDR1 and CDR2 are SQVTM and ANQGSEA. Trimming removed 3 bases from V and 1 base from J; junction bases left unmatched: 1. The CDR3 nucleotides read TGCAGCGTTGAGGGACTAGGCCAAGAGACCCAGTACTTC. Encoded protein: CSVEGLGQETQYF.

The chain carries TRBV10-1 and TRBJ2-2, with a possible D match to TRBD2 (5 bases). Germline V lookup: CDR1 WNHNN, CDR2 SYGVQD (reference sequence). The CDR3 consists of 16 residues. Trimming removed 0 bases at V and 2 bases at J, with 10 bases between. Written as DNA, the CDR3 is TGCGCCAGCAGTGAGTCGATAGCGCTTAACACCGGGGAGCTGTTTTTT. Amino acid sequence: CASSESIALNTGELFF.

The chain has TRBV11-2 and TRBJ1-1, with 9 nucleotides matching TRBD1. CDR3 length: 15 amino acids. Germline values: CDR1 SGHAT, CDR2 FQNNGV. J gave up 3 bases and V 3 bases, and 5 bases lay outside the gene matches. CDR3 residues: CASSLEGTGHTEAFF. The CDR3 nucleotides read TGTGCCAGCAGCTTGGAAGGGACAGGGCACACTGAAGCTTTCTTT.

The V gene is TRBV7-8, the J gene TRBJ2-4; D is perhaps TRBD2 (6 bases). The CDR3 is 16 residues long. Trimming took 4 bases from V and 1 from J, leaving 14 bases between them. The germline V gene encodes CDR1 SGHVS and CDR2 FQNEAQ. The CDR3 coding sequence is TGTGCCAGCAGCTCGTTGGAGGGCTTCGCCAAAAACATTCAGTACTTC. This sequence encodes CASSSLEGFAKNIQYF.

This rearrangement joins TRBV9 to TRBJ1-6, with TRBD1 identical over 9 bases. CDR3 length: 18 amino acids. Germline CDR1 reads SGDLS; CDR2 reads YYNGEE. J lost 5 bases, V lost 3 bases, and 12 bases had no gene match. Written as DNA, the CDR3 is TGTGCCAGCAGCGCGAGGTATAGGACAGGGGCCGATAATTCACCCCTCCACTTT. It encodes CASSARYRTGADNSPLHF.

V usage is TRBV6-5 and J usage is TRBJ1-5, with D unresolved. In germline, CDR1 is MNHEY, CDR2 SVGAGI. The V end was cut by 6 bases, the J end by 0 bases, with 3 bases between. The length of the CDR3 is 12 residues. This chain's CDR3 is CASSTSNQPQHF. As DNA, the CDR3 is TGTGCCAGCAGCACTAGCAATCAGCCCCAGCATTTT.

This sequence joins TRBV11-2 and TRBJ2-1; 9 bases line up with TRBD2. Germline CDR1 and CDR2: SGHAT and FQNNGV. V gave up 2 bases and J gave up 6 bases; unmatched junction bases: 8. The CDR3 sequence is 16 residues long. The CDR3, as DNA: TGTGCCAGCAGCTTAAGTTGGGTAGCGGGAGCCAATGAGCAGTTCTTC. It codes for CASSLSWVAGANEQFF.

The V call is TRBV2, the J call TRBJ2-5; unclear D gene. The better agreement between TRBJ2-7 and the DNA end casts doubt on the J call. The germline V gene encodes CDR1 SNHLY and CDR2 FYNNEI. There are 14 residues in the CDR3. The DNA of the CDR3 is TGTGCCAGCAGCCCACCCCAGTCTTCCTACGAGCAGTACTTC. Translated, it gives CASSPPQSSYEQYF.

The chain uses TRBV20-1 and TRBJ2-7; D call uncertain. Trimming stripped 7 bases from V and 4 bases from J, with 5 bases between. Per the germline V gene, CDR1 is DFQATT and CDR2 is SNEGSKA (reference sequence). This CDR3 is built from 9 residues. CDR3 sequence: CSVSYEQYF. Here the CDR3 DNA reads TGCAGTGTGTCGTACGAGCAGTACTTC.

The count of this clone is one. This sequence joins TRBV28 and TRBJ1-5; D possibly corresponds to TRBD1 (6 bases). This CDR3 contains 17 residues. The V gene's germline CDR1 is MDHEN and CDR2 SYDVKM. V shed 5 bases and J shed 0 bases, with 17 bases lying between them. CDR3 region: CASSLNHGQPSNQPQHF. DNA of the CDR3: TGTGCCAGCAGTCTAAACCACGGACAGCCTAGCAATCAGCCCCAGCATTTT.

The chain employs TRBV27 and TRBJ2-7; 12 bases fit TRBD2. V trimming: 6 bases; J trimming: 3 bases; junction bases outside the gene matches: 9. Germline V gene sequence: CDR1 MNHEY, CDR2 SMNVEV (reference sequence). The length of the CDR3 is 16 residues. The CDR3 is CASRPRTSGTFYEQYF. In DNA form, the CDR3 reads TGTGCCAGCAGACCCCGGACTAGCGGGACGTTCTACGAGCAGTACTTC.

The gene calls are TRBV10-3 and TRBJ2-2; 12 bases fit TRBD2. The CDR3 is made up of 17 amino acids. Germline V gene sequence: CDR1 ENHRY, CDR2 SYGVKD. V gave up 4 bases and J gave up 0 bases; unmatched junction bases: 3. The CDR3 nucleotides are TGTGCCATCAGTGTAGGACTAGCGGGATCGAACACCGGGGAGCTGTTTTTT. It is translated as CAISVGLAGSNTGELFF.

The gene calls are TRBV5-4 and TRBJ2-7, with TRBD1 matching over 9 bases. Germline V CDR1 and CDR2: SGHNT, YYREEE (reference sequence). This CDR3 region has 17 residues. The ends lost 1 base at V and 3 bases at J; junction bases unmatched: 11. The CDR3 nucleotides read TGTGCCAGCAGCTTGTGGCGACAGGGGGGAAGCGACTACGAGCAGTACTTC. It codes for CASSLWRQGGSDYEQYF.

This clone has a single count. The V gene is TRBV20-1, the J gene TRBJ2-1, with D unresolved. The germline gives CDR1 DFQATT, CDR2 SNEGSKA (reference sequence). Trimming took 6 bases from V and 15 from J, leaving 12 bases between them. CDR3 size: 9 residues. This CDR3 reads CSARPKRFF. In DNA form, the CDR3 reads TGCAGTGCCCGCCCCAAACGGTTCTTC.

The chain employs TRBV5-1 and TRBJ2-3; 13 nucleotides align to TRBD2. The CDR3 spans 22 residues. After removal of 3 bases from V and 2 bases from J, the junction contained 21 bases not matched to a gene. Germline CDR1 reads SGHRS; CDR2 reads YFSETQ. The DNA for the CDR3 is TGCGCCAGCAGCTCACCCGGACAGGGGAGAAGGACTAGCGGGAGACCCACAGATACGCAGTATTTT. This codes for CASSSPGQGRRTSGRPTDTQYF.

This chain joins TRBV5-8 and TRBJ2-7; the D gene could be TRBD1 or TRBD2 (5 bases each). The CDR3 extends over 9 amino acids. V was cut by 5 bases and J by 12 bases, with 9 bases left in between. CDR1 is SGHTS, CDR2 YDEGEE, per germline. CDR3: CASRGVRYF. In DNA form, the CDR3 reads TGTGCCAGCAGGGGGGTGCGGTACTTC.

The chain employs TRBV6-1 and TRBJ1-5, with 8 bases identical to TRBD1. CDR1 MNHNS and CDR2 SASEGT come from the germline V gene. Trimming cost V 2 bases and J 2 bases; bases outside gene matches: 5. The CDR3 extends over 16 amino acids. The CDR3 DNA sequence: TGTGCCAGCAGTGAATATAGGGGACAGGGCAATCAGCCCCAGCATTTT. Its protein product is CASSEYRGQGNQPQHF.

The chain joins TRBV12-5 to TRBJ1-6; 8 positions match TRBD1. The CDR3 is 13 residues long. The germline V gene encodes CDR1 LGHNT and CDR2 FRNRAP. Losses at the gene ends were 5 bases for V and 6 bases for J; bases not matched to a gene: 0. DNA for the CDR3: TGTGCTAGTGGTGGACAGGGTAATTCACCCCTCCACTTT. Translation: CASGGQGNSPLHF.

This chain links TRBV30 with TRBJ2-5; 9 bases map to TRBD1. Germline V CDR1 and CDR2: GTSNPN, SVGIG (reference sequence). Germline trimming cut 5 bases from V and 5 bases from J; bases unmatched to any gene: 12. This CDR3 is built from 15 residues. Written as DNA, the CDR3 is TGTGCCTGGGGATTTGGGGACAGGGTGACCGAGACCCAGTACTTC. It codes for CAWGFGDRVTETQYF. Filled out from reference TRBV30 and TRBJ2-5, the complete variable domain reads SQTIHQWPATLVQPVGSPLSLECTVEGTSNPNLYWYRQAAGRGLQLLFYSVGIGQISSEVPQNLSASRPQDRQFILSSKKLLLSDSGFYLCAWGFGDRVTETQYFGPGTRLLVL.

The genes are TRBV21-1 and TRBJ2-7; the listed D gene, TRBD1, was not tested against the DNA. TRBV21-1 is designated a pseudogene. The CDR3 covers 15 residues. The CDR3 here is CASSRHRGQGAQQYF. DNA for the CDR3: TGTGCCAGCAGCAGACATCGTGGACAGGGGGCGCAGCAGTACTTC.

This clone showed up just once. The CDR3 DNA is TGCGCCAGCACCGGACGGGGGAACACTGAAGCTTTCTTT. It is translated as CASTGRGNTEAFF. The chain couples TRBV5-1 to TRBJ1-1; D uncertain. Germline lookup yields CDR1 SGHRS and CDR2 YFSETQ. This CDR3 comprises 13 residues. Trimming pared 6 bases from V and 1 base from J, leaving 10 bases between.

The gene calls are TRBV30 and TRBJ2-7, with TRBD2 identical over 14 bases. V shed 2 bases and J 3 bases; nucleotides not matched to a gene: 6. The length of the CDR3 is 16 residues. Germline loops: CDR1 GTSNPN, CDR2 SVGIG (reference sequence). The CDR3 loop is CAWSQGGLAGGYEQYF. In nucleotides, the CDR3 is TGTGCCTGGAGTCAAGGAGGACTAGCGGGAGGCTACGAGCAGTACTTC.

The chain is built from TRBV5-1 and TRBJ2-1; the D call may be TRBD1 or TRBD2 (6 bases each). CDR1 is SGHRS and CDR2 is YFSETQ in the germline V gene. Trimming removed 5 bases from V and 9 bases from J, with 12 bases in between. The CDR3 covers 12 residues. CDR3 nucleotide sequence: TGCGCCAGCAGTAAGGGGGGAGCTGAGCAGTTCTTC. It specifies CASSKGGAEQFF.

The chain carries TRBV28 and TRBJ2-1; 12 nucleotides align to TRBD2. Unmatched junction bases numbered 10, after V lost 6 bases and J lost 7 bases. Germline V CDR1 and CDR2: MDHEN, SYDVKM. There are 16 residues in the CDR3. The CDR3 bases are TGTGCCAGCAGCGTCGACCTAGCGGGAGGGGATAATGAGCAGTTCTTC. This translates into CASSVDLAGGDNEQFF.